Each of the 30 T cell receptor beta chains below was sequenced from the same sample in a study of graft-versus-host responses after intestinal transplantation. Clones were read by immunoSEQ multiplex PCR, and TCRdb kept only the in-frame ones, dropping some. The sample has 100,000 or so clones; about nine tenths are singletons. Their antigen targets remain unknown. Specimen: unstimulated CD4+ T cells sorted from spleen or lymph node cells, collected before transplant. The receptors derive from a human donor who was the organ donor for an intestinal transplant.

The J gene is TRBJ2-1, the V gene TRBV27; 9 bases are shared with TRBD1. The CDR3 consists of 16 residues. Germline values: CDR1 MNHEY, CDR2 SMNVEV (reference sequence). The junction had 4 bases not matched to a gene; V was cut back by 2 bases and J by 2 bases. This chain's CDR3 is CASSLHRDRAYNEQFF. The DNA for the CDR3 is TGTGCCAGCAGTTTACACCGGGACAGGGCCTACAATGAGCAGTTCTTC.

The CDR3 here is CASSLIVGTEGHNGYTF. In nucleotides, the CDR3 is TGTGCCAGCAGCCTAATCGTTGGGACAGAAGGTCATAATGGCTACACCTTC. This sequence joins TRBV7-9 and TRBJ1-2; 7 bases fit TRBD1. The CDR3 spans 17 residues. Germline V CDR1 and CDR2: SEHNR, FQNEAQ (reference sequence). Germline trimming cut 5 bases from V and 6 bases from J; bases unmatched to any gene: 18.

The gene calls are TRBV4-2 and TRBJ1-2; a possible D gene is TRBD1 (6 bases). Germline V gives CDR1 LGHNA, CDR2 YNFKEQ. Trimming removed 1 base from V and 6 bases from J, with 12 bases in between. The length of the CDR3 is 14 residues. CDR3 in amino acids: CASSQGIGGDGYTF. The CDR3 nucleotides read TGTGCCAGCAGCCAAGGGATAGGGGGGGATGGCTACACCTTC.

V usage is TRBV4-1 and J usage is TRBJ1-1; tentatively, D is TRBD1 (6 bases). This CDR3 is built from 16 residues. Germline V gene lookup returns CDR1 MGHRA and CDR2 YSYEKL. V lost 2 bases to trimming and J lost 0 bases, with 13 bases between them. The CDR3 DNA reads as TGCGCCAGCAGCCAATTCACTACAGGGATGAACACTGAAGCTTTCTTT. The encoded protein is CASSQFTTGMNTEAFF.

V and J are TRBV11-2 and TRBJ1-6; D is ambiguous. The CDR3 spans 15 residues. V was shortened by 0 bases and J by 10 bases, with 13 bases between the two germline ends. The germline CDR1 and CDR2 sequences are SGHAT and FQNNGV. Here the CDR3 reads CASSLDGWAGSPLHF. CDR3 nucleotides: TGTGCCAGCAGCTTAGATGGATGGGCTGGCTCACCCCTCCACTTT.

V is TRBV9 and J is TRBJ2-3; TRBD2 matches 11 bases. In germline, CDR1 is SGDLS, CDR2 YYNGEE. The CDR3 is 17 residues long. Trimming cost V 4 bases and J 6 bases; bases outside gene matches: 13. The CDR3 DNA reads TGTGCCAGCAGCCCTACACTAGTAGCGGGGGGGCTTGATACGCAGTATTTT. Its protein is CASSPTLVAGGLDTQYF. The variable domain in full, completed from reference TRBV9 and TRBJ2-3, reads DSGVTQTPKHLITATGQRVTLRCSPRSGDLSVYWYQQSLDQGLQFLIQYYNGEERAKGNILERFSAQQFPDLHSELNLSSLELGDSALYFCASSPTLVAGGLDTQYFGPGTRLTVL.

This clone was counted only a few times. The CDR3 sequence is CASSQDTGNTIYF. As DNA, the CDR3 is TGCGCCAGCAGCCAAGATACAGGAAACACCATATATTTT. The chain carries TRBV4-3 and TRBJ1-3; no firm D call. Germline CDR1 and CDR2: LGHNA and YSLEER. The V gene lost 0 bases and the J gene lost 4 bases, with 4 bases spanning the gap. This CDR3 is built from 13 residues.

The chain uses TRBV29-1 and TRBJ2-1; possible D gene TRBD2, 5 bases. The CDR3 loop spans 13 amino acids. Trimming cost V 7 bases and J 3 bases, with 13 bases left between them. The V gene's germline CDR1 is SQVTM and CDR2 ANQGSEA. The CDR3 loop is CSAVPSLYNEQFF. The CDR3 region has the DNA TGCAGCGCCGTACCTAGCCTCTACAATGAGCAGTTCTTC.

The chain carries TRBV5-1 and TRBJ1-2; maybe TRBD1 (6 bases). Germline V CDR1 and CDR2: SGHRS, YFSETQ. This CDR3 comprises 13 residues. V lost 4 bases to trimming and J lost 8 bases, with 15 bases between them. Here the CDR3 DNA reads TGCGCCAGCAGCGGAACAGGGATCCGGGGCTACACCTTC. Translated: CASSGTGIRGYTF.

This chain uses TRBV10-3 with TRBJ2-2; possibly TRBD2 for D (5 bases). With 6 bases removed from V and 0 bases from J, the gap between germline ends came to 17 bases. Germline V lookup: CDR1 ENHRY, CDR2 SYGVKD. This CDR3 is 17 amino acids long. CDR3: CAIRTGMGNPNTGELFF. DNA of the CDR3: TGTGCCATCAGAACGGGGATGGGCAACCCGAACACCGGGGAGCTGTTTTTT.

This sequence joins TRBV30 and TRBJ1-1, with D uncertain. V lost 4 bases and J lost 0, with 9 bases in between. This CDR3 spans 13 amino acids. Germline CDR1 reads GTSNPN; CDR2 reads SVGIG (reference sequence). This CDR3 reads CAWTEQLNTEAFF. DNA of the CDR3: TGTGCCTGGACGGAACAGCTGAACACTGAAGCTTTCTTT.

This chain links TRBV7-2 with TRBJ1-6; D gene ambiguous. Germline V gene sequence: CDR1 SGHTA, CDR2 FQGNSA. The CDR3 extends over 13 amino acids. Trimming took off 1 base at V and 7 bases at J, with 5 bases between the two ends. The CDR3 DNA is TGTGCCAGCAGCTTAGGGCCGAATTCACCCCTCCACTTT. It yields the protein CASSLGPNSPLHF.

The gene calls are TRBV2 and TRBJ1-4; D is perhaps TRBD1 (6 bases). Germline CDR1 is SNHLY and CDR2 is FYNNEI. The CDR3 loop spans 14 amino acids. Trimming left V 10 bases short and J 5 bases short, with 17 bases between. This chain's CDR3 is CAIGRQAPNEKLFF. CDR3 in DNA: TGTGCCATCGGTAGACAGGCCCCAAATGAAAAACTGTTTTTT.

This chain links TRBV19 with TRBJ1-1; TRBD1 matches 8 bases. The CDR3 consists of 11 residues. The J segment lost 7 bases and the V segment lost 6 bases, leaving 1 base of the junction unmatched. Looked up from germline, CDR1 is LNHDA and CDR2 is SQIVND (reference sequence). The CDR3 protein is CASRGTGEAFF. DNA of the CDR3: TGTGCCAGTAGAGGGACAGGTGAAGCTTTCTTT.

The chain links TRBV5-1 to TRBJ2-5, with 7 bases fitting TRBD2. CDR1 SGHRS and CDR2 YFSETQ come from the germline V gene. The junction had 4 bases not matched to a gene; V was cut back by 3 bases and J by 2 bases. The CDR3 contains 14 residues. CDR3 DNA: TGCGCCAGCAGCTCTGGGGGGGGGCAAGAGACCCAGTACTTC. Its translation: CASSSGGGQETQYF. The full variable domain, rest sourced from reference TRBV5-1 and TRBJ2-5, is KAGVTQTPRYLIKTRGQQVTLSCSPISGHRSVSWYQQTPGQGLQFLFEYFSETQRNKGNFPGRFSGRQFSNSRSEMNVSTLELGDSALYLCASSSGGGQETQYFGPGTRLLVL.

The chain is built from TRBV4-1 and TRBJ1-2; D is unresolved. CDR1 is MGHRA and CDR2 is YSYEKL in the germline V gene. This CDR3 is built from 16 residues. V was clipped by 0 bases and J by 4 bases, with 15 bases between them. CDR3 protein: CASSQEVAAISYGYTF. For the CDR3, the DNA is TGCGCCAGCAGCCAAGAAGTGGCCGCCATAAGCTATGGCTACACCTTC.

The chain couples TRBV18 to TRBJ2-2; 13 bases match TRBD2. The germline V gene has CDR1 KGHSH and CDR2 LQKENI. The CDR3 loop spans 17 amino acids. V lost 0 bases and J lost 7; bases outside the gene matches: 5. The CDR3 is CASSPPGLAGQGGELFF. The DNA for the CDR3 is TGTGCCAGCTCACCACCGGGACTAGCGGGGCAAGGCGGGGAGCTGTTTTTT. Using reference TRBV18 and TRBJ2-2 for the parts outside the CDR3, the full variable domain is NAGVMQNPRHLVRRRGQEARLRCSPMKGHSHVYWYRQLPEEGLKFMVYLQKENIIDESGMPKERFSAEFPKEGPSILRIQQVVRGDSAAYFCASSPPGLAGQGGELFFGEGSRLTVL.

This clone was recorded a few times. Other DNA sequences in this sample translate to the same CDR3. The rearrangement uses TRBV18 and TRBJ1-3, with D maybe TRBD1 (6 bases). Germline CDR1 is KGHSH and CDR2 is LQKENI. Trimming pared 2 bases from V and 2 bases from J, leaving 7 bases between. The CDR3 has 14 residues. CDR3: CASSPAGAGNTIYF. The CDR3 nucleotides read TGTGCCAGCTCACCAGCAGGGGCTGGAAACACCATATATTTT.

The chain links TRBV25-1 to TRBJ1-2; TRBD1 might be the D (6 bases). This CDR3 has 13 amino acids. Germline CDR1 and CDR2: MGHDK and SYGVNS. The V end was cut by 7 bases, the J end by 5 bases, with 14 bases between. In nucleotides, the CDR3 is TGTGCCAGCATGCCGGACAGTGCATATGGCTACACCTTC. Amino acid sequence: CASMPDSAYGYTF.

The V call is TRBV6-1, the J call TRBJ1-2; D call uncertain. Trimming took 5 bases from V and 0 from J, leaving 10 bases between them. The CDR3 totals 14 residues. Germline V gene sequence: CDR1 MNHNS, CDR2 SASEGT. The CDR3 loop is CASSNRVANYGYTF. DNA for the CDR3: TGTGCCAGCAGTAACAGAGTCGCTAACTATGGCTACACCTTC.

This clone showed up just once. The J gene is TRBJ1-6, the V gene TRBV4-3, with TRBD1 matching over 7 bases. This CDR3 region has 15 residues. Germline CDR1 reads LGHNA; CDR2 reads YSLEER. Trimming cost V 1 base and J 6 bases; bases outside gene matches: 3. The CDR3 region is CASSQAGQPNSPLHF. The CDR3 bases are TGCGCCAGCAGCCAAGCGGGACAGCCTAATTCACCCCTCCACTTT.

CDR3 in DNA: TGTGCCAGCAGTGAACAATTTCGGTTCACTGAAGCTTTCTTT. As protein: CASSEQFRFTEAFF. The V call is TRBV2, the J call TRBJ1-1; D uncertain. The CDR3 has 14 residues. Germline V gives CDR1 SNHLY, CDR2 FYNNEI. Trimming stripped 2 bases from V and 4 bases from J, with 11 bases between. The variable domain in full, with the rest retrieved from reference TRBV2 and TRBJ1-1, is EPEVTQTPSHQVTQMGQEVILRCVPISNHLYFYWYRQILGQKVEFLVSFYNNEISEKSEIFDDQFSVERPDGSNFTLKIRSTKLEDSAMYFCASSEQFRFTEAFFGQGTRLTVV.

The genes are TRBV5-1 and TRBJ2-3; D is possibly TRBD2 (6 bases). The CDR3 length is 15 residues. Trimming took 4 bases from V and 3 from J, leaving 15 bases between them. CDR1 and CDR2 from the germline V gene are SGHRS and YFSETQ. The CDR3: CASSPGLGVTDTQYF. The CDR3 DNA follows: TGCGCCAGCAGCCCGGGACTGGGGGTGACAGATACGCAGTATTTT. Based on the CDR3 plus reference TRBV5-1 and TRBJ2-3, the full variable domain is KAGVTQTPRYLIKTRGQQVTLSCSPISGHRSVSWYQQTPGQGLQFLFEYFSETQRNKGNFPGRFSGRQFSNSRSEMNVSTLELGDSALYLCASSPGLGVTDTQYFGPGTRLTVL.

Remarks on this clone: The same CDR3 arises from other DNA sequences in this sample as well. CDR3 sequence (DNA): TGTGCCAGCAGTCCGTACCAAGAGACCCAGTACTTC. Translation gives CASSPYQETQYF. This chain uses TRBV7-2 with TRBJ2-5; D is unclear. Germline-derived CDR1 and CDR2 are SGHTA and FQGNSA. This CDR3 has 12 residues. V was trimmed by 6 bases and J by 0 bases, leaving 5 bases between them.

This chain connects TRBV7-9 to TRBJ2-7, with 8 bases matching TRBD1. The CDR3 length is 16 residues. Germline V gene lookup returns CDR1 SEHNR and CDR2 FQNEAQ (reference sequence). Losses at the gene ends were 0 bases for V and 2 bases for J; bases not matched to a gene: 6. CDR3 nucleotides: TGTGCCAGCAGCTTAGCGTTGACAGGGGAAGCCTACGAGCAGTACTTC. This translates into CASSLALTGEAYEQYF.

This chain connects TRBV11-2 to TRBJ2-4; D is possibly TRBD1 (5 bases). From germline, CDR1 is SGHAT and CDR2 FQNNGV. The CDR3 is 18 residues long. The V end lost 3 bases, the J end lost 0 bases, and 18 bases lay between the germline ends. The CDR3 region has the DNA TGTGCCAGCAGCTTGCTGGCGGCAGGGTTATTAGCCAAAAACATTCAGTACTTC. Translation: CASSLLAAGLLAKNIQYF.

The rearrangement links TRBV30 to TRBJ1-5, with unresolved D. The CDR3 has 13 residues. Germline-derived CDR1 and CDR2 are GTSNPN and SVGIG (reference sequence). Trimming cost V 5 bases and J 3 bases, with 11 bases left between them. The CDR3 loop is CAWGRAANQPQHF. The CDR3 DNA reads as TGTGCCTGGGGGCGCGCCGCCAATCAGCCCCAGCATTTT.

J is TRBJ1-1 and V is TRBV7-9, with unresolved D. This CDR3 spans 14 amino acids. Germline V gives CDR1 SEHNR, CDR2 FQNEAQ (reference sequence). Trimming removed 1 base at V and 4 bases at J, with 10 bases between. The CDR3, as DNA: TGTGCCAGCAGCTTAGACAGTAAGTTCACTGAAGCTTTCTTT. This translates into CASSLDSKFTEAFF.

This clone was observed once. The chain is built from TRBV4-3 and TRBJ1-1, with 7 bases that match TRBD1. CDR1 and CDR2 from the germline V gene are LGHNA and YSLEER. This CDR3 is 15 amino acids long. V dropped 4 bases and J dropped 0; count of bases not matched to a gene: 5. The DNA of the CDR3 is TGCGCCAGCAGCCTAGGACAGGATCTGAACACTGAAGCTTTCTTT. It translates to CASSLGQDLNTEAFF.

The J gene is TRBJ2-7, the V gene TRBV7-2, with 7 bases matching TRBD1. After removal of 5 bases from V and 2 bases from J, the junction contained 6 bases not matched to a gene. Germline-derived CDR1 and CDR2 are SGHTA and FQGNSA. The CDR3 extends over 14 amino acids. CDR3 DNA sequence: TGTGCCAGCAGCCTGACAGGGAATACCTACGAGCAGTACTTC. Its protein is CASSLTGNTYEQYF.